This T cell receptor beta chain came from a study of regulatory T cells in long-lasting Graves disease. V was shortened by 10 bases and J by 1 base, with 10 bases between the two germline ends. The CDR3 sequence is 13 residues long. Germline values: CDR1 MDHEN, CDR2 SYDVKM. Arm-PCR of CDR3 regions and iRepertoire HTBI primers were used to build TCR beta libraries. Each CDR3 protein is one row after TCRdb ran MiXCR on the multiplex PCR reads. The sample includes more than 300,000 distinct CDR3 sequences, 12% of them seen just once. The time point is: newly diagnosed GD, antithyroid drugs for less than 3 months. Extracted PBMC RNA gave rise to the TCR library. Many counts were recorded for this clonotype. These data also formed part of another study, on T cells in Graves' hyperthyroidism and ophthalmopathy.

This specimen was peripheral blood mononuclear cells (PBMCs), taken at new diagnosis, from a patient treated with antithyroid drugs. This TCR came from a woman in her late teens or twenties with Graves disease. The rearrangement links TRBV28 to TRBJ1-4, with D unclear. The CDR3 DNA is TGTGCCATCCATCAAGGAACTAATGAAAAACTGTTTTTT. Amino acids: CAIHQGTNEKLFF.